The rows below give T cell receptor beta chains drawn from one sample of a study of vaccination and CD4 T cells after COVID-19. TCRdb ran MiXCR on the PCR reads and lists one entry per CDR3 protein. In the table there are under 10,000 distinct CDR3 sequences, roughly 18% of which are singletons. The antigens for these receptors are not known. Here the sequenced sample was CD4+ T cells from blood, cultured in vitro, taken after SARS-CoV-2 vaccination. All receptors come from a human donor who had recovered from COVID-19. CDR3s include the opening cysteine and the closing phenylalanine or tryptophan. The D gene is left open where the match is weak. Expanded clones get a size class; other rows say once, few or many, or leave the size out.

>TRBV5-1|TRBJ2-2|NA|TRBD1
TGCGCCAGCAGCTTGGGACAGGGGGACACCGGGGAGCTGTTTTTT
CASSLGQGDTGELFF
>TRBV19|TRBJ1-2|few|NA
TGTGCCAGTAGTATAGATGGGGTTAACTATGGCTACACCTTC
CASSIDGVNYGYTF
>TRBV19|TRBJ1-3|few|NA
TGTGCCAGTAAGGGATCGCCTGGAAACACCATATATTTT
CASKGSPGNTIYF
>TRBV5-1|TRBJ2-3|NA|NA
TGCGCCAGCAGCTTCTGGGGAAGGGATACGCAGTATTTT
CASSFWGRDTQYF
>TRBV20-1|TRBJ2-4|NA|NA
TGCAGTGCTAGAGTCCCGGACGCCAAAAACATTCAGTACTTC
CSARVPDAKNIQYF
>TRBV10-3|TRBJ2-7|few|NA
TGTGCCATCAGTAAAAACACAGGGACCTACGAGCAGTACTTC
CAISKNTGTYEQYF
>TRBV7-9|TRBJ2-2|NA|NA
TGTGCCAGCAGCTTAGCTGCCAGGGGTACCGGGGAGCTGTTTTTT
CASSLAARGTGELFF
>TRBV20-1|TRBJ1-2|NA|NA
TGCAGTGCTGCGAGGGGAGGGAGTAATGGCTACACCTTC
CSAARGGSNGYTF
>TRBV28|TRBJ2-7|NA|NA
TGTGCCAGCCGTGGTCCTTTCTACGAGCAGTACTTC
CASRGPFYEQYF
>TRBV7-2|TRBJ1-2|medium-sized|TRBD1
TGTGCCAGCAGCTTATATACGCGGACAGGGGAAGGCTACACCTTC
CASSLYTRTGEGYTF
>TRBV4-1|TRBJ1-1|NA|NA
TGCGCCAGCAGCCCCGCATACGAACGAGGGACTGAAGCTTTCTTT
CASSPAYERGTEAFF
>TRBV7-9|TRBJ2-7|few|NA
TGTGCCAGCAGCCAGACCCCGCCATATCGCCATGACTACGAGCAGTACTTC
CASSQTPPYRHDYEQYF
>TRBV7-2|TRBJ2-3|few|NA
TGTGCCAGCAGCTTAGCGCCCACAGATACGCAGTATTTT
CASSLAPTDTQYF
>TRBV18|TRBJ2-3|NA|TRBD1
TGTGCCAGCTCACCCGGGACAGGGGGACAAGATACGCAGTATTTT
CASSPGTGGQDTQYF
>TRBV4-1|TRBJ1-5|NA|NA
TGCGCCAGCAGCCAGGGGGGCGGAGGGCTCGGCAATCAGCCCCAGCATTTT
CASSQGGGGLGNQPQHF
>TRBV19|TRBJ1-1|NA|TRBD1
TGTGCCAGTAATGTGCGGACAGGGGGCGTGAACACTGAAGCTTTCTTT
CASNVRTGGVNTEAFF
>TRBV28|TRBJ1-5|medium-sized|NA
TGTGCCTGCCAGTGGAGGGACAATCAGCCCCAGCATTTT
CACQWRDNQPQHF
>TRBV11-2|TRBJ2-5|NA|TRBD2
TGTGCCAGCAGCTTAGACCTGAGGTTAGGGACTACCGAAGAGACCCAGTACTTC
CASSLDLRLGTTEETQYF
>TRBV5-3|TRBJ1-2|NA|NA
TGTGCCAGAAGCTTGGGAGAGGAAGGGAACTATGGCTACACCTTC
CARSLGEEGNYGYTF
>TRBV28|TRBJ2-6|medium-sized|NA
TGTGCCAGCAGTTTGGTACTTACGGGAGGGGCCAACGTCCTGACTTTC
CASSLVLTGGANVLTF
>TRBV7-9|TRBJ2-3|few|TRBD2
TGTGCCTACATGGGGACTAGCGGGAGCTCAGATACGCAGTATTTT
CAYMGTSGSSDTQYF
>TRBV6-1|TRBJ2-3|few|TRBD2
TGTGCCAGCAATCCGCTGGGATCAGCGGGGGGAAGCACAGATACGCAGTATTTT
CASNPLGSAGGSTDTQYF
>TRBV20-1|TRBJ2-3|medium-sized|NA
TGCAGTGCTAGAGATCCAGGAACAGATACGCAGTATTTT
CSARDPGTDTQYF
>TRBV19|TRBJ2-4|NA|TRBD2
TGTGCCAGTAGTATAAAGCGGGAGGGAGTAGGGTCAGCCAAAAACATTCAGTACTTC
CASSIKREGVGSAKNIQYF
>TRBV7-2|TRBJ2-2|NA|NA
TGTGCCAGCAGCTCCAATTATAAAGGGGCGGACACCGGGGAGCTGTTTTTT
CASSSNYKGADTGELFF